This paragraph reports one T cell receptor beta chain. The antigen is unknown. The method was immunoSEQ multiplex PCR; TCRdb's version includes in-frame clones alone and lacks a portion of them. The repertoire holds around 60,000 clones, roughly 91% seen once, with 5% to 6% in the top ten. The data originate from a study of PD-1 blockade in classical Hodgkin lymphoma. General study points: Lower baseline TCR diversity marked trial partial responders and progressors. Reported baseline diversity: healthy donors highest, relapsed/refractory patients lowest. It was CD4+ TCR diversity, not CD8+, that rose significantly by C4D1. Exclusion applied to patients who initiated nivolumab less than 1 year following ASCT.

Every patient experienced relapse after autologous stem cell transplantation, and brentuximab vedotin exposure varied. Trimming took off 2 bases at V and 3 bases at J, with 8 bases between the two ends. Germline lookup yields CDR1 MNHEY and CDR2 SVGAGI. This CDR3 is 14 amino acids long. Sequences were derived from peripheral blood mononuclear cells (PBMCs), sampled before the second cycle of nivolumab. The V gene is TRBV6-5, the J gene TRBJ2-1, with D uncertain. The sequence was obtained from a human donor with classical Hodgkin lymphoma. CDR3 residues: CASSYDRVYNEQFF. In DNA form, the CDR3 reads TGTGCCAGCAGTTACGATAGGGTCTACAATGAGCAGTTCTTC.